This T cell receptor beta chain comes out of a study of regulatory T cells in long-lasting Graves disease. This clonotype was found many times. The time point: newly diagnosed GD, antithyroid drugs for less than 3 months. Following extraction of RNA from PBMCs, that RNA was used to make the TCR library. Arm-PCR of CDR3 regions and iRepertoire HTBI primers were used to build TCR beta libraries. Each CDR3 protein is one row after TCRdb ran MiXCR on the multiplex PCR reads. The sample records 350,000 to 450,000 distinct CDR3 sequences, over 14% being singletons. These data were likewise used in another study, on T cells in Graves' hyperthyroidism and ophthalmopathy. That work adds: Using the HTBI primer set, a first-round RT-PCR was run on the TCR CDR3.

Specimen: peripheral blood mononuclear cells (PBMCs), collected at new diagnosis, from a patient treated with antithyroid drugs. The receptor comes from a woman aged 40 to 50 with Graves disease.

The DNA for the CDR3 is TGTGCCAGCAGCAGACACAGGGGGGAGATCAATCAGCCCCAGCATTTT. Protein: CASSRHRGEINQPQHF. The V and J genes are TRBV6-1 and TRBJ1-5, with TRBD1 matching 8 bases. The V segment lost 6 bases and the J segment 3 bases; nucleotides outside the gene matches: 10. Per the germline V gene, CDR1 is MNHNS and CDR2 is SASEGT. The CDR3 extends over 16 amino acids.